This T cell receptor beta chain is from a study of blood T cell repertoires in COVID-19. Study as a whole: The United States, Italy and Spain were the sources of the acute and convalescent COVID-19 samples.

As originally analysed: Amplification of reference gene primers provided the estimated nucleated cell counts. TCRdb's copy holds only in-frame clones and misses some; the assay was immunoSEQ multiplex PCR. V, J and clone size are those of that table, while D and trimming were read from the DNA. The table records under 300,000 clones, roughly 80% of them present only once. Germline CDR1 and CDR2: KGHSH and LQKENI. The CDR3 covers 13 residues. With V trimmed by 3 bases and J by 9 bases, 2 bases remained unmatched. This clonotype originated in a woman aged 18 to 35 with acute or convalescent COVID-19. Sequenced sample: peripheral blood. The gene calls are TRBV18 and TRBJ2-1; 10 bases fit TRBD2. This chain's CDR3 is CASSPPSGSEQFF. The CDR3 DNA follows: TGTGCCAGCTCACCCCCTAGCGGGAGTGAGCAGTTCTTC.